The present TCR beta chain was sequenced within a study of a mutant IDH1 vaccine in newly diagnosed glioma. Study at large: Patients previously underwent radiotherapy, temozolomide, or both, and most underwent both. The study's findings and limits: A vaccine-induced immune response developed in 93.3% of the patients. There seemed to be no relation between pseudoprogression and changes in top peripheral T cell clonotypes.

Regarding time point: baseline, week 1 (first vaccination visit). Described treatment: pre-vaccination baseline after standard-of-care therapy. There were new WHO grade 3 or 4 astrocytomas in the donors, and these were IDH1-mutant and ATRX-lost. Comments on this clone: Its matching antigen is unknown.

Repertoires were generated with immunoSEQ multiplex PCR, while TCRdb's copy carries only in-frame clones and drops some. In the table there are tens of thousands of clones, 88% of which are singletons. The source material was PBMCs, sampled from a glioma patient treated with radiotherapy, temozolomide or both. This sequence originates from a woman in her thirties or forties with glioma.

The CDR3 DNA reads as TGTGCCAGCAGCTTCCTTGGGACAGGAGATGGCTACACCTTC. It encodes CASSFLGTGDGYTF. The gene calls are TRBV5-4 and TRBJ1-2; 8 bases map to TRBD1. The CDR3 spans 14 residues. The J segment lost 6 bases and the V segment lost 2 bases, leaving 6 bases of the junction unmatched. Germline V gene sequence: CDR1 SGHNT, CDR2 YYREEE (reference sequence).